This paragraph covers one T cell receptor beta chain sequence. Germline V lookup: CDR1 SGHDT, CDR2 YYEEEE. This CDR3 is built from 15 residues. V was trimmed by 2 bases and J by 1 base, leaving 12 bases between them. The data derive from a study of PD-L1 blockade in urothelial cancer. In the study overall: Patients started atezolizumab in the mid-2010s, 1,200 mg intravenously every 3 weeks. After treatment start, blood was analyzed at 3 weeks (second dose) and at 6 weeks. The study recovered a median of 141,255 T cells per blood sample.

Assay: immunoSEQ multiplex PCR; the TCRdb copy retains only in-frame clones and omits some. Here the sample spans fewer than 75,000 clones, around four fifths being singletons. This clonotype was obtained from a man between 65 and 85 years old with urothelial cancer. The chain carries TRBV5-6 and TRBJ2-5, with a weak D call TRBD1 (6 bases). The sample in question was PBMCs, obtained around atezolizumab (anti-PD-L1) treatment. The CDR3 DNA reads as TGTGCCAGCAGCTTCAGCACAGGGTTCCAAGAGACCCAGTACTTC. It codes for CASSFSTGFQETQYF.